The subject of this entry is one TCR beta chain. Seattle patients were enrolled while actively infected and followed longitudinally. Authors' analysis steps: Nucleated cell counts were estimated from reference gene primer amplification. Method: immunoSEQ multiplex PCR; TCRdb's copy keeps in-frame clones and lacks some. The V and J calls and the clone size are those of that table, but D and trimming were determined from the DNA. This table has about 310,000 clones, roughly 90% appearing once. The entry originates in a study of blood T cell repertoires in COVID-19. Looking at the study overall: Material from acute and convalescent COVID-19 was sourced from the United States, Italy and Spain.

This CDR3 region has 17 residues. This rearrangement joins TRBV21-1 to TRBJ1-1; the listed D gene, TRBD1, was not tested against the DNA. TRBV21-1 is designated a pseudogene. The receptor's source is a woman in her thirties with COVID-19, enrolled during active disease. The sequencing input was peripheral blood. The CDR3 loop reads CASSKEADNHGNTEAFF. The CDR3, as DNA: TGTGCCAGCAGCAAAGAGGCCGACAATCACGGGAACACTGAAGCTTTCTTT.